A selection of T cell receptor beta chains follows, all from one sample in a study of T-cell reconstitution after alpha-beta-depleted transplantation in children. One entry per CDR3 protein, called by TCRdb with MiXCR from the PCR reads. The sample holds roughly 300,000 distinct CDR3 sequences, about a tenth seen once. Sequencing used PBMCs from the stem cell graft donor, obtained from the stem cell graft. The receptors here all came from a human donor who donated a stem cell graft to a child with acute lymphoblastic leukemia. CDR3s include the opening cysteine and the closing phenylalanine or tryptophan. Rows may omit the clone size; those that give it use once, few, many or a size class.

clone size,V gene,CDR3 protein
.,TRBV7-3,CASSLGGWGYEQYF
.,TRBV6-5,CASSYSWGRDRLNNEQFF
few,TRBV2,CASNLGYSNQPQHF
many,TRBV29-1,CSVEVWEGTALGLSGNTIYF
few,TRBV27,CASSRTSGSLFFDEQFF
many,TRBV29-1,CSTGQGQETQYF
.,TRBV12-3/TRBV12-4,CASSFTHGVAGGDEQFF
few,TRBV6-1,CASRGVQGADYNEQFF
.,TRBV28,CASSPQGPRWTEAFF
few,TRBV7-9,CASSPTSANTGELFF
few,TRBV6-2/TRBV6-3,CASSYRGIAGGPLHEQFF
many,TRBV28,CASQRVLEGNQPQHF
few,TRBV20-1,CSARGRRGRASYNEQFF
few,TRBV5-1,CASSWGQGNYGYTF
.,TRBV7-2,CASSSFSGSGYEQYF
.,TRBV7-6,CTSSQTPGLGSVYEQFF
few,TRBV27,CASSLLIPGQGASANYGYTF
many,TRBV3-1,CASSLRTGANTGELFF
.,TRBV27,CAGSLGTGTYEQYF
many,TRBV29-1,CSVELAGSSYNEQFF
few,TRBV28,CASSFSRYLYEQYF
.,TRBV12-3/TRBV12-4,CASSRGQGSGELFF
.,TRBV12-3/TRBV12-4,CASSFHRGGVNTGELFF
many,TRBV27,CASSFKGDTEAFF
.,TRBV6-2/TRBV6-3,CASSYSYGRAFQNGELFF
.,TRBV6-2/TRBV6-3,CASNPEWARAYEQYF
few,TRBV30,CATAGAMETQYF
.,TRBV6-1,CASSGTVGYEQYF
few,TRBV5-1,CASSIDYEQYF
many,TRBV29-1,CSVGGGGADTQYF